The rows below give T cell receptor beta chains drawn from one sample of a study of T cell repertoires in cytomegalovirus infection. The antigens these receptors bind are not known. TCRdb called the reads again in MiXCR, with one record for every CDR3 protein. Of fewer than 150,000 distinct CDR3 sequences in the sample, more than 30% were seen once. Here the sequenced sample was CD8+ T cells from cultured PBMCs, taken from culture after CMV antigen stimulation. The receptors stem from a human donor in good health (CMV status not recorded). Some clones in this sample may be carry-over from other donors' samples. Both conserved end residues are part of each CDR3. The D gene is left open where the match is weak. Not every row has a clone size; where given, it reads once, few, many or a size class.

d_call j_call v_call cdr3_length clone_size cdr3_nt cdr3_aa
TRBD1 TRBJ2-7 TRBV19 19 many TGTGCCAGTAGTAATCGGGGGACAGGGGGCTACGTCGGCTCCTACGAGCAGTACTTC CASSNRGTGGYVGSYEQYF
- TRBJ1-4 TRBV10-2 16 - TGCGCCAGCAGTGAGTTTAGTCGCCGGCCGGATGAAAAACTGTTTTTT CASSEFSRRPDEKLFF
TRBD2 TRBJ2-7 TRBV10-3 14 - TGTGCCATCAGTGAGTCGTTGGGAGGGTTCGAGCAGTACTTC CAISESLGGFEQYF
- TRBJ1-2 TRBV6-6 14 few TGTGCCAGCAGTTACCGGGGCTCAGCCTATGGCTACACCTTC CASSYRGSAYGYTF
- TRBJ2-1 TRBV12-3/TRBV12-4 13 many TGTGCCAGCAAGCCCGGGGGAAGGAATGAGCAGTTCTTC CASKPGGRNEQFF
TRBD2 TRBJ2-1 TRBV20-1 14 few TGCAGTGCCAATAGCGGGGGAACATACAATGAGCAGTTCTTC CSANSGGTYNEQFF
TRBD1 TRBJ2-5 TRBV6-6 16 - TGTGCCAGCAGTCCTTTTAAAGGACAGGCGGGAGAGACCCAGTACTTC CASSPFKGQAGETQYF
TRBD1 TRBJ1-2 TRBV27 14 - TGTGCCAGCGGAACAGGGGGAGCGGGCTATGGCTACACCTTC CASGTGGAGYGYTF
- TRBJ1-1 TRBV7-6 13 once TGTGCCAGCAGCTCATCAGCGGGGGGCAAAGCTTTCTTT CASSSSAGGKAFF
- TRBJ2-7 TRBV7-9 14 - TGTGCCAGCAGCTCCTACAGGGGAGGCTACGAGCAGTACTTC CASSSYRGGYEQYF